These T cell receptor beta chains were read from a single sample in a study of blood T cell repertoires in COVID-19. Clones were sequenced by immunoSEQ multiplex PCR, and TCRdb holds only the in-frame ones, with some missing. The table has nearly 35,000 clones, less than 85% seen once. The specimen sequenced was peripheral blood. The origin of the receptors is a human donor with acute or convalescent COVID-19. The donor label of this sample is uncertain. Both conserved end residues are part of each CDR3. Each record gives: clone size, D gene, J gene, V gene, CDR3 protein, CDR3 DNA. D genes are given only for firm matches. Rows may omit the clone size; those that give it use once, few, many or a size class.

>NA|NA|TRBJ1-1|TRBV3-1/TRBV3-2
CASSQSGQPNTEAFF
TGTGCCAGCAGCCAGTCCGGACAACCGAACACTGAAGCTTTCTTT
>NA|NA|TRBJ2-2|TRBV30
CASDRAGRVTGELFF
TGTGCCTCAGACCGGGCGGGAAGGGTCACCGGGGAGCTGTTTTTT
>NA|NA|TRBJ1-6|TRBV28
CASSQKKSPLHF
TGTGCCAGCAGCCAGAAAAAATCACCCCTCCACTTT
>NA|NA|TRBJ1-2|TRBV24-1
CATSDPGEFNYGYTF
TGTGCCACCAGTGATCCGGGGGAGTTTAACTATGGCTACACCTTC
>NA|TRBD1|TRBJ2-3|TRBV6-6
CASSRPPRQGTDTQYF
TGTGCCAGCAGTCGACCCCCAAGACAGGGGACAGATACGCAGTATTTT
>NA|TRBD1|TRBJ2-7|TRBV6-5
CASRSSGTAYEQYF
TGTGCCAGCAGATCCTCCGGGACAGCCTACGAGCAGTACTTC
>NA|TRBD1|TRBJ2-7|TRBV7-3
CASSLGQGWSEQYF
TGTGCCAGCAGCCTGGGACAGGGGTGGAGCGAGCAGTACTTC
>once|NA|TRBJ1-6|TRBV5-1
CASRTGDNSPLHF
TGCGCCAGCAGGACAGGCGATAATTCACCCCTCCACTTT
>NA|TRBD2|TRBJ2-5|TRBV11-2
CASSFGGARQETQYF
TGTGCCAGCAGCTTCGGGGGGGCCCGCCAAGAGACCCAGTACTTC
>NA|NA|TRBJ1-1|TRBV5-1
CASSYLGGMANTEAFF
TGCGCCAGCAGCTACCTTGGGGGGATGGCGAACACTGAAGCTTTCTTT
>NA|TRBD1|TRBJ1-2|TRBV6-5
CASIATGSNYGYTF
TGTGCCAGCATCGCGACAGGGAGTAACTATGGCTACACCTTC
>once|NA|TRBJ1-1|TRBV5-1
CASSFNSNTEAFF
TGCGCCAGCAGCTTTAACAGTAACACTGAAGCTTTCTTT
>NA|TRBD2|TRBJ2-7|TRBV5-4
CASSSGTNTYEQYF
TGTGCCAGCAGCTCCGGGACTAACACCTACGAGCAGTACTTC
>NA|TRBD2|TRBJ2-2|TRBV6-5
CALRLAGEAGELFF
TGTGCCTTACGACTAGCGGGAGAGGCCGGGGAGCTGTTTTTT
>NA|NA|TRBJ2-7|TRBV19
CASSMGGTGSYEQYF
TGTGCCAGTAGTATGGGGGGGACAGGTTCCTACGAGCAGTACTTC
>NA|TRBD1|TRBJ1-1|TRBV6-5
CASREGQYLEAFF
TGTGCCAGCAGGGAGGGACAGTACCTTGAAGCTTTCTTT
>once|TRBD1|TRBJ1-2|TRBV6-2/TRBV6-3
CASSSGQGDLGGYTF
TGTGCCAGCAGTAGCGGACAGGGGGACCTAGGAGGCTACACCTTC
>NA|TRBD2|TRBJ2-3|TRBV11-2
CASSSSGDTDTQYF
TGTGCCAGCAGCTCTAGCGGAGACACAGATACGCAGTATTTT
>NA|TRBD2|TRBJ2-1|TRBV7-3
CASSLNPAGLYEQFF
TGTGCCAGCAGCTTAAATCCAGCGGGATTATATGAGCAGTTCTTC
>NA|NA|TRBJ1-3|TRBV6-5
CASSYSTASGNTIYF
TGTGCCAGCAGTTACTCGACAGCTTCTGGAAACACCATATATTTT
>NA|NA|TRBJ1-5|TRBV7-6
CASNPGGPQPQHF
TGTGCCAGCAACCCCGGGGGGCCTCAGCCCCAGCATTTT
>NA|NA|TRBJ2-7|TRBV9
CASWRGTGRPYEQYF
TGTGCCTCCTGGAGAGGTACAGGGAGACCCTACGAGCAGTACTTC
>NA|TRBD2|TRBJ2-3|TRBV5-4
CASSLEIAGDTDTQYF
TGTGCCAGCAGCTTGGAAATAGCGGGAGACACAGATACGCAGTATTTT
>NA|NA|TRBJ2-1|TRBV9
CASSTRAGGLDEQFF
TGTGCCAGCAGCACTCGGGCAGGGGGGTTGGATGAGCAGTTCTTC
>NA|TRBD1|TRBJ1-1|TRBV6-5
CASRDGQDYTEAFF
TGTGCCAGCAGGGATGGACAGGATTACACTGAAGCTTTCTTT
>NA|NA|TRBJ2-7|TRBV24-1
CATSPTGQFPLHEQYF
TGTGCCACCAGTCCTACCGGACAGTTCCCGCTCCACGAGCAGTACTTC
>NA|NA|TRBJ1-2|TRBV19
CASKAVSTNYGYTF
TGTGCCAGTAAGGCGGTTTCCACTAACTATGGCTACACCTTC
>NA|TRBD1|TRBJ2-3|TRBV19
CASSLDRGEADTQYF
TGTGCCAGTAGTCTCGACAGGGGGGAGGCAGATACGCAGTATTTT
>NA|TRBD2|TRBJ2-3|TRBV6-2/TRBV6-3
CASSLGLDGRTDTQYF
TGTGCCAGCAGTTTGGGACTAGATGGTCGCACAGATACGCAGTATTTT